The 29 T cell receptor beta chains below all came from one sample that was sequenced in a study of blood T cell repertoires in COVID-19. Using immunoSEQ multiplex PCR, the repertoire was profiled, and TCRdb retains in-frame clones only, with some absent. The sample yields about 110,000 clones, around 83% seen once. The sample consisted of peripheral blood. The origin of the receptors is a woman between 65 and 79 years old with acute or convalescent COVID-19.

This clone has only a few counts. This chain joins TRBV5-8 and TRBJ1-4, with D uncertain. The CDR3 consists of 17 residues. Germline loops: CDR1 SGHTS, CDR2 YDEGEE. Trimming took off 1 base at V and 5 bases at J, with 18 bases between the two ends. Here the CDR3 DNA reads TGTGCCAGCAGCTTGTCCGGGGTGAGGTTTGGAAATGAAAAACTGTTTTTT. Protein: CASSLSGVRFGNEKLFF.

CDR3 DNA: TGTGCCACCAGCAGGACTAGCGGGGGCCAAGAGACCCAGTACTTC. Protein: CATSRTSGGQETQYF. The chain uses TRBV15 and TRBJ2-5; 12 bases map to TRBD2. V shed 3 bases, J shed 1 base, and the junction held 0 bases outside the gene matches. There are 15 residues in the CDR3. Germline V gene data show CDR1 as LNHNV and CDR2 as YYDKDF (reference sequence).

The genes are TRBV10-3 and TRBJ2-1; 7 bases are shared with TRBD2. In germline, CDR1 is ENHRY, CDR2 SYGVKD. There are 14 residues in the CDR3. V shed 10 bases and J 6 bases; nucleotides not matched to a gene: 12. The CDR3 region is CATSRRENSNEQFF. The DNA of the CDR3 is TGTGCCACCAGCAGGCGGGAGAACTCCAATGAGCAGTTCTTC.

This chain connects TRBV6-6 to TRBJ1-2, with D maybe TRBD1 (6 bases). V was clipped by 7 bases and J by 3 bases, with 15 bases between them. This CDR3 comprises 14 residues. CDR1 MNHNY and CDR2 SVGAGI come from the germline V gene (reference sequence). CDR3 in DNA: TGTGCCAGCACCAACAGGGTAGGGGACTATGGCTACACCTTC. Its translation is CASTNRVGDYGYTF.

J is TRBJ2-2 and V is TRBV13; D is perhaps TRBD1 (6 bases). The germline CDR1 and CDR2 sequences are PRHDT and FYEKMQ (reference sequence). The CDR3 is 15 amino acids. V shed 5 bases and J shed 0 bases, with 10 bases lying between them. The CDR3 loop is CASSITGSNTGELFF. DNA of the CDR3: TGTGCCAGCAGCATCACAGGGTCGAACACCGGGGAGCTGTTTTTT.

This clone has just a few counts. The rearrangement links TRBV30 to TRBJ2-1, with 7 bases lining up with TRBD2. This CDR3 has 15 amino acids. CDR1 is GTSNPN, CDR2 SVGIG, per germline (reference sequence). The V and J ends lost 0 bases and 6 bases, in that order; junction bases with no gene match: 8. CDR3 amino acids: CAWSVRGRGGNEQFF. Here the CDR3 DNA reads TGTGCCTGGAGTGTACGCGGGAGAGGCGGCAATGAGCAGTTCTTC.

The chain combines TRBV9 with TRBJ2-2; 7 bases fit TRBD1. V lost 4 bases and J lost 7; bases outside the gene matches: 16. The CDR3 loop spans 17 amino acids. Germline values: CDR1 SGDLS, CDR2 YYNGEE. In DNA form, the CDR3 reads TGTGCCAGCAGCTCGACCGATAGGGGGACAGAGGTCGGGGAGCTGTTTTTT. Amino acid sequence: CASSSTDRGTEVGELFF.

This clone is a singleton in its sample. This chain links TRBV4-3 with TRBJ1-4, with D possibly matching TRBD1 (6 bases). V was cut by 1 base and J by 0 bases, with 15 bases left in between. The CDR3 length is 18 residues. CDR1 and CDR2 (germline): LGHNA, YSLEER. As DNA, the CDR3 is TGCGCCAGCAGCCAAGTGGTGGGGGGGCGCACAACTAATGAAAAACTGTTTTTT. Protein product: CASSQVVGGRTTNEKLFF.

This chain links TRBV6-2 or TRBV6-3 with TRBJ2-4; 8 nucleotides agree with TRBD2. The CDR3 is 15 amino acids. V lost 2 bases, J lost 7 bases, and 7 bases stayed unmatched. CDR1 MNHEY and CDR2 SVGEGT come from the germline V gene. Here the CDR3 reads CASSYAGGSKNIQYF. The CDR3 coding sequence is TGTGCCAGCAGTTACGCGGGGGGCTCGAAGAACATTCAGTACTTC.

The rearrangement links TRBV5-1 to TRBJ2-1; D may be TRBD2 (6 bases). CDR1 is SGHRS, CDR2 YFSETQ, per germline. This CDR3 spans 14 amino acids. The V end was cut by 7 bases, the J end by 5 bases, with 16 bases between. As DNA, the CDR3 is TGCGCCAGCCAGCTCCCAGGAGGGGACAATGAGCAGTTCTTC. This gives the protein CASQLPGGDNEQFF.

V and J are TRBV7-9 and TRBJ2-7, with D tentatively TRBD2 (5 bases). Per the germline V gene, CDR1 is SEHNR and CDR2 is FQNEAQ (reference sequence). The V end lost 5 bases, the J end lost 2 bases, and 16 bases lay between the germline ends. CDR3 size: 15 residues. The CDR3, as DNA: TGTGCCAGCAGCCAACCGGGAAACAAGGCCTACGAGCAGTACTTC. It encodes CASSQPGNKAYEQYF. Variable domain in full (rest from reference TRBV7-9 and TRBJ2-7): DTGVSQNPRHKITKRGQNVTFRCDPISEHNRLYWYRQTLGQGPEFLTYFQNEAQLEKSRLLSDRFSAERPKGSFSTLEIQRTEQGDSAMYLCASSQPGNKAYEQYFGPGTRLTVT.

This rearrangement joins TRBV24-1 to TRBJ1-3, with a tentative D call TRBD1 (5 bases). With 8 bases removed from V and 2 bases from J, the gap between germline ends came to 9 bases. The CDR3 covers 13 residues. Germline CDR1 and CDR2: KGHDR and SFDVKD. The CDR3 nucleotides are TGTGCCACCACCGGGGGTCCTGGAAACACCATATATTTT. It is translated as CATTGGPGNTIYF.

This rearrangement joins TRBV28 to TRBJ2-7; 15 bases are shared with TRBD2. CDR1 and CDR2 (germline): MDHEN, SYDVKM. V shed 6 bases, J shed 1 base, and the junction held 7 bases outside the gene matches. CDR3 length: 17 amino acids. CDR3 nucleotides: TGTGCCAGCAGGGAAGGGACTAGCGGGAGGTTATCCTACGAGCAGTACTTC. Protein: CASREGTSGRLSYEQYF.

The CDR3 protein is CASSLLAGGMNEQFF. CDR3 bases: TGTGCCAGCAGTTTACTAGCGGGAGGGATGAATGAGCAGTTCTTC. The rearrangement joins TRBV2 to TRBJ2-1; TRBD2 agrees at 13 bases. CDR3 size: 15 residues. Trimming took 5 bases from V and 7 from J; bases not matched to a gene: 5. The germline V gene has CDR1 SNHLY and CDR2 FYNNEI.

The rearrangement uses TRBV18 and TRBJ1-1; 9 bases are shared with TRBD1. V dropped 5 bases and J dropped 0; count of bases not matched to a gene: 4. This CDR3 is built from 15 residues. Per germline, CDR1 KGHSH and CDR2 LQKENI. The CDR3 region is CASSIGQGMNTEAFF. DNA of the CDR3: TGTGCCAGCTCAATTGGACAGGGGATGAACACTGAAGCTTTCTTT.

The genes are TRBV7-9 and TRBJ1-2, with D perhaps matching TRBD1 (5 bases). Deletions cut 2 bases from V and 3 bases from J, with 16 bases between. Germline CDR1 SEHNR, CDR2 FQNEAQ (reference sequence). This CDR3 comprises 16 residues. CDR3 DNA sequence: TGTGCCAGCAGCTTATCGGTGGCAGGGTGGGACTATGGCTACACCTTC. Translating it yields CASSLSVAGWDYGYTF.

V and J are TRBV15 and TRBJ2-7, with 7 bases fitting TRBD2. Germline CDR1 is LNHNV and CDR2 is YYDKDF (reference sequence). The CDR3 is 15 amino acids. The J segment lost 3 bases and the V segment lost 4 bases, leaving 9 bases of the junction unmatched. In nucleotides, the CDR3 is TGTGCCACCAGCACCCATGGCGGGAGAGGCTACGAGCAGTACTTC. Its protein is CATSTHGGRGYEQYF.

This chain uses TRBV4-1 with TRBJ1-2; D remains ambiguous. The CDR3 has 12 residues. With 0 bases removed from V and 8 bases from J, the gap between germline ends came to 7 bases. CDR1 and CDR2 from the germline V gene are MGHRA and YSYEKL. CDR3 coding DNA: TGCGCCAGCAGCCAAGATTATCGGGGCTACACCTTC. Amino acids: CASSQDYRGYTF.

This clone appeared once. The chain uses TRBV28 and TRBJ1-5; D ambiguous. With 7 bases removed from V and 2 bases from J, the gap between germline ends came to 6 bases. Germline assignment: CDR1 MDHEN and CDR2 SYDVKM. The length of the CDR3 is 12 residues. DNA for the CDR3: TGTGCCAGCAATTCAGGCAATCAGCCCCAGCATTTT. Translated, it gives CASNSGNQPQHF.

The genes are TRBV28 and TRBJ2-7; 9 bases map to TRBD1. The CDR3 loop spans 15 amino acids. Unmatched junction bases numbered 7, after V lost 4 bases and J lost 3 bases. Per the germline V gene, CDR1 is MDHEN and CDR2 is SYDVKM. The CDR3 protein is CASSSSGTGIYEQYF. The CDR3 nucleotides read TGTGCCAGCAGTTCCTCCGGGACAGGGATCTACGAGCAGTACTTC.

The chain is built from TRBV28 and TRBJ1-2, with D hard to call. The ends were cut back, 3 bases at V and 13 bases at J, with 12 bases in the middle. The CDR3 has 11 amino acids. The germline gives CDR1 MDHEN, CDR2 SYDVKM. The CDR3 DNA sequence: TGTGCCAGCAGTTTTGGGCTGATTTGCACCTTC. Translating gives CASSFGLICTF.

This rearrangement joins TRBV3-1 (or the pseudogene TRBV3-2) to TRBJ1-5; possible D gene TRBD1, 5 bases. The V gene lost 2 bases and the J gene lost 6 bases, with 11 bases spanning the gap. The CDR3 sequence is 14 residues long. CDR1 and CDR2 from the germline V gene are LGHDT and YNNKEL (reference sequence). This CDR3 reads CASSQSRGTQPQHF. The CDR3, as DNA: TGTGCCAGCAGCCAAAGCCGGGGGACTCAGCCCCAGCATTTT.

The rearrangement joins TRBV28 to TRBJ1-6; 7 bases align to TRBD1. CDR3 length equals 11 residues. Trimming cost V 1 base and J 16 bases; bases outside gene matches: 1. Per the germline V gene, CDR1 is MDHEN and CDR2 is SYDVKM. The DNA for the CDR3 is TGTGCCAGCAGTTTATTGACAGGGCTCCACTTT. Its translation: CASSLLTGLHF.

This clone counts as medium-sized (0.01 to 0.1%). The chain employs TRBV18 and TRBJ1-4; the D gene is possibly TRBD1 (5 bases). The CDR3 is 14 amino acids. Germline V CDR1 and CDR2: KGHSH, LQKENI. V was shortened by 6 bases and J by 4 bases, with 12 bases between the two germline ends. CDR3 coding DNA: TGTGCCAGCTCCCTCAGCCAGGGTAATGAAAAACTGTTTTTT. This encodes CASSLSQGNEKLFF.

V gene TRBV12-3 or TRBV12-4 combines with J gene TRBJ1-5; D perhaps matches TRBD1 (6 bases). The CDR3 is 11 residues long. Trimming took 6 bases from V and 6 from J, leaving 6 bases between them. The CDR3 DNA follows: TGTGCCAGCAGCAGGGGTCAGCCCCAGCATTTT. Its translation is CASSRGQPQHF.

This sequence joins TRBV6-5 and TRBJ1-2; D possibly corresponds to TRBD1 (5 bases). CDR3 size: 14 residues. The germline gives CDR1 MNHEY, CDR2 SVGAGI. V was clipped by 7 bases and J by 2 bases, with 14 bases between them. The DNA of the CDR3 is TGTGCCAGCACCTCGGGGGGTGCCAACTATGGCTACACCTTC. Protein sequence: CASTSGGANYGYTF.

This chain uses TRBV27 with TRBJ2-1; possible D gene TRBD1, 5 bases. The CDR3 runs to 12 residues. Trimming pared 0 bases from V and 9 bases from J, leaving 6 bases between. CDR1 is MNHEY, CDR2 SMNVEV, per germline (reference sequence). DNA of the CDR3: TGTGCCAGCAGTTTATCGGGGCGTGAGCAGTTCTTC. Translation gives CASSLSGREQFF.

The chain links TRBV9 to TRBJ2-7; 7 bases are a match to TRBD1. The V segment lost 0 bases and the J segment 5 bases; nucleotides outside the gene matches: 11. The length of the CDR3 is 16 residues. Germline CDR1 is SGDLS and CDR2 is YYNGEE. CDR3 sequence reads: CASSVEGRGRVDEQYF. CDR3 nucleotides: TGTGCCAGCAGCGTAGAAGGAAGGGGGCGAGTAGACGAGCAGTACTTC.

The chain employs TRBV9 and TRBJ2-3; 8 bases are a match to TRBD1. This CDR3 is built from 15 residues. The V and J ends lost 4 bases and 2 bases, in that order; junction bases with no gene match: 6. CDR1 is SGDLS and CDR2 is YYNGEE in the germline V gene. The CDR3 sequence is CASSLQGVFTDTQYF. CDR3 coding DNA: TGTGCCAGCAGCTTACAGGGGGTTTTCACAGATACGCAGTATTTT. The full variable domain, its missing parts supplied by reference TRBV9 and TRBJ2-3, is DSGVTQTPKHLITATGQRVTLRCSPRSGDLSVYWYQQSLDQGLQFLIQYYNGEERAKGNILERFSAQQFPDLHSELNLSSLELGDSALYFCASSLQGVFTDTQYFGPGTRLTVL.